The clone carrying this T cell receptor beta chain showed up many times. The antigen remains undetermined. This entry comes from a study of T cells after yellow fever vaccination. Study-level points and caveats: Clonotypes found in both CD4 and CD8 compartments made up a small share.

CDR3 size: 13 residues. V gave up 5 bases and J gave up 3 bases, with 10 bases separating them. The V gene's germline CDR1 is SGHAT and CDR2 FQNNGV. A 5'RACE template-switching step, the method used to make TCR cDNA, added a universal primer site and UMIs. A single record per CDR3 protein comes from TCRdb applying MiXCR to the 5' RACE reads. The table records 200,000 to 250,000 distinct CDR3 sequences, 6.9% of them present only once. The sequence came from a man aged 30 to 39 who received the YFV17D yellow fever vaccine. This chain joins TRBV11-2 and TRBJ2-5, with a tentative D call TRBD1 (5 bases). The sequenced sample was CD4+ T cells sorted from PBMCs, obtained 15 days after the yellow fever booster vaccination. CDR3 sequence reads: CASSPDREETQYF. In nucleotides, the CDR3 is TGTGCCAGCAGCCCAGACAGAGAAGAGACCCAGTACTTC.